The 16 T cell receptor beta chains below come from one sample, sequenced in a study of blood T cell repertoires in COVID-19. The table came from immunoSEQ multiplex PCR; TCRdb's copy has only in-frame clones and leaves some out. The data hold a few hundred thousand clones, with about 83% observed a single time. Sequencing input: peripheral blood. These receptors originate from an elderly man with acute or convalescent COVID-19.

The V gene is TRBV7-2, the J gene TRBJ2-1, with TRBD2 matching over 11 bases. The germline CDR1 and CDR2 sequences are SGHTA and FQGNSA. The CDR3 contains 15 residues. V lost 6 bases to trimming and J lost 7 bases; unmatched junction nucleotides: 8. DNA of the CDR3: TGTGCCAGCAGTCTTTTGACTAGCGGGGCAAATGAGCAGTTCTTC. This encodes CASSLLTSGANEQFF. The full variable domain, completed using reference TRBV7-2 and TRBJ2-1, is GAGVSQSPSNKVTEKGKDVELRCDPISGHTALYWYRQSLGQGLEFLIYFQGNSAPDKSGLPSDRFSAERTGGSVSTLTIQRTQQEDSAVYLCASSLLTSGANEQFFGPGTRLTVL.

The J gene is TRBJ2-7, the V gene TRBV27; 7 bases agree with TRBD1. CDR3 size: 13 residues. The V and J ends lost 2 bases and 3 bases, in that order; junction bases with no gene match: 1. Germline CDR1 and CDR2: MNHEY and SMNVEV (reference sequence). Written as DNA, the CDR3 is TGTGCCAGCAGTTTAGACAGGGACTACGAGCAGTACTTC. Translating gives CASSLDRDYEQYF.

This clone has just one count. The CDR3 DNA follows: TGTGCCAGCAGCGCCTCCGGGACTAGCGGGGGGGCGCAGGAGACCCAGTACTTC. This translates into CASSASGTSGGAQETQYF. This sequence joins TRBV7-6 and TRBJ2-5, with 16 bases fitting TRBD2. Germline V gives CDR1 SGHVS, CDR2 FNYEAQ. This CDR3 has 18 residues. Unmatched junction bases numbered 11, after V lost 5 bases and J lost 5 bases. The variable domain in full, with the rest retrieved from reference TRBV7-6 and TRBJ2-5, is GAGVSQSPRYKVTKRGQDVALRCDPISGHVSLYWYRQALGQGPEFLTYFNYEAQQDKSGLPNDRFSAERPEGSISTLTIQRTEQRDSAMYRCASSASGTSGGAQETQYFGPGTRLLVL.

This clone was seen just once. The CDR3 sequence is CASAVGGTRGTEAFF. As DNA, the CDR3 is TGTGCCAGTGCGGTCGGGGGGACAAGGGGCACTGAAGCTTTCTTT. The chain combines TRBV19 with TRBJ1-1, with D perhaps TRBD1 (6 bases). Trimming took off 8 bases at V and 4 bases at J, with 20 bases between the two ends. CDR3 length: 15 residues. Germline V CDR1 and CDR2: LNHDA, SQIVND (reference sequence).

The chain carries TRBV28 and TRBJ2-5; 8 nucleotides agree with TRBD1. The germline CDR1 and CDR2 sequences are MDHEN and SYDVKM. After removal of 6 bases from V and 2 bases from J, the junction contained 8 bases not matched to a gene. The CDR3 has 15 residues. The CDR3 here is CASRPATGVQETQYF. The DNA for the CDR3 is TGTGCCAGCAGACCTGCGACAGGGGTACAAGAGACCCAGTACTTC. Supplemented by reference TRBV28 and TRBJ2-5, the full variable domain reads DVKVTQSSRYLVKRTGEKVFLECVQDMDHENMFWYRQDPGLGLRLIYFSYDVKMKEKGDIPEGYSVSREKKERFSLILESASTNQTSMYLCASRPATGVQETQYFGPGTRLLVL.

The chain employs TRBV6-9 and TRBJ2-5, with D tentatively TRBD2 (5 bases). The CDR3 contains 17 residues. Germline CDR1 reads MNHGY; CDR2 reads SVAAGI. V shed 5 bases and J shed 2 bases, with 21 bases lying between them. Written as DNA, the CDR3 is TGTGCCAGCAGTCGTCTTGCGGGCCTTAATCCTCAAGAGACCCAGTACTTC. Protein sequence: CASSRLAGLNPQETQYF.

In DNA form, the CDR3 reads TGTGCCAGCAGCCTTAGGAGACAGGCCATGAACACTGAAGCTTTCTTT. It is translated as CASSLRRQAMNTEAFF. The J gene is TRBJ1-1, the V gene TRBV7-8, with D possibly being TRBD1 (6 bases). The V gene lost 5 bases and the J gene lost 0 bases, with 16 bases spanning the gap. The CDR3 covers 16 residues. Germline-derived CDR1 and CDR2 are SGHVS and FQNEAQ.

DNA of the CDR3: TGCAGTGCTAGTTGGGGCTTAGTGTCCTATGGCTACACCTTC. Amino acid sequence: CSASWGLVSYGYTF. The chain carries TRBV20-1 and TRBJ1-2; D is perhaps TRBD1 (5 bases). CDR3 length: 14 amino acids. With 3 bases removed from V and 4 bases from J, the gap between germline ends came to 15 bases. CDR1 and CDR2 (germline): DFQATT, SNEGSKA (reference sequence).

This chain connects TRBV5-1 to TRBJ1-6; a weak D match, TRBD1 (6 bases). This CDR3 comprises 17 residues. Germline CDR1 reads SGHRS; CDR2 reads YFSETQ. V lost 4 bases, J lost 9 bases, and 23 bases lay in between. CDR3 DNA: TGCGCCAGCAGCCTGCAAGCCAGGGGACGAGATCCTTCACCCCTCCACTTT. Translation gives CASSLQARGRDPSPLHF.

The rearrangement uses TRBV28 and TRBJ2-5; TRBD1 aligns across 11 bases. Germline CDR1 and CDR2: MDHEN and SYDVKM. J gave up 12 bases and V 3 bases, and 12 bases lay outside the gene matches. The CDR3 covers 15 residues. Written as DNA, the CDR3 is TGTGCCAGCAGTTTTGGGACAGGGGGTTCCCGGGATGAGTACTTC. This encodes CASSFGTGGSRDEYF. Combining the CDR3 with reference TRBV28 and TRBJ2-5 gives the whole variable domain DVKVTQSSRYLVKRTGEKVFLECVQDMDHENMFWYRQDPGLGLRLIYFSYDVKMKEKGDIPEGYSVSREKKERFSLILESASTNQTSMYLCASSFGTGGSRDEYFGPGTRLLVL.

This chain connects TRBV5-1 to TRBJ2-1; a weak D match, TRBD2 (5 bases). The length of the CDR3 is 16 residues. Germline V lookup: CDR1 SGHRS, CDR2 YFSETQ. V lost 0 bases and J 7 bases, leaving 17 bases between the germline ends. The CDR3 spells CASSLEGQAWENEQFF. The CDR3 region has the DNA TGCGCCAGCAGCTTGGAGGGCCAGGCTTGGGAGAATGAGCAGTTCTTC.

V usage is TRBV2 and J usage is TRBJ1-5, with TRBD1 matching over 10 bases. The CDR3 extends over 15 amino acids. V lost 7 bases, J lost 5 bases, and 8 bases stayed unmatched. Germline loops: CDR1 SNHLY, CDR2 FYNNEI. The CDR3 sequence: CASTIPGQGYQPQHF. CDR3 in DNA: TGTGCCAGCACCATTCCGGGACAGGGGTATCAGCCCCAGCATTTT.

The V and J genes are TRBV9 and TRBJ2-7, with D uncertain. Germline V gene lookup returns CDR1 SGDLS and CDR2 YYNGEE. V was pared by 0 bases and J by 5 bases, with 6 bases between. CDR3 size: 12 residues. CDR3 sequence reads: CASSVDMNEQYF. In DNA, the CDR3 is TGTGCCAGCAGCGTAGACATGAACGAGCAGTACTTC.

The CDR3 sequence is CATSVTGTYNEQFF. Written as DNA, the CDR3 is TGTGCCACCAGTGTAACGGGTACCTACAATGAGCAGTTCTTC. This sequence joins TRBV24-1 and TRBJ2-1; D not resolved. This CDR3 is built from 14 residues. Trimming pared 5 bases from V and 2 bases from J, leaving 9 bases between. Germline CDR1 reads KGHDR; CDR2 reads SFDVKD.

The chain combines TRBV7-2 with TRBJ2-3; the D gene is possibly TRBD2 (6 bases). The germline CDR1 and CDR2 sequences are SGHTA and FQGNSA. This CDR3 is 14 amino acids long. V was clipped by 7 bases and J by 3 bases, with 14 bases between them. The CDR3 reads CASIREPRTDTQYF. Written as DNA, the CDR3 is TGTGCCAGCATCCGGGAGCCCAGGACAGATACGCAGTATTTT.

The chain employs TRBV3-1 (or the pseudogene TRBV3-2) and TRBJ1-1, with D unclear. Germline V gene sequence: CDR1 LGHDT, CDR2 YNNKEL (reference sequence). The V and J ends lost 4 bases and 5 bases respectively, with 26 bases between them. The CDR3 totals 18 residues. Here the CDR3 reads CASSPMPTDLSLWTEAFF. CDR3 bases: TGTGCCAGCAGCCCTATGCCCACAGACCTCTCCTTATGGACTGAAGCTTTCTTT.